These 25 T cell receptor beta chains originate from one sample sequenced in a study of coeliac disease. TCRdb's table, derived via immunoSEQ multiplex PCR, lists solely in-frame clones and lacks some. Altogether fewer than 1,900 clones are present, 55% to 70% being singletons, with the ten largest covering about 30%. The source material was intraepithelial lymphocytes from the gut. These receptors all stem from a woman in her forties or fifties with celiac disease on a gluten-free diet.

The chain is built from TRBV7-2 and TRBJ1-3; 8 bases are a match to TRBD1. With V trimmed by 7 bases and J by 0 bases, 5 bases remained unmatched. CDR3 length: 15 residues. In germline, CDR1 is SGHTA, CDR2 FQGNSA. CDR3 bases: TGTGCCAGCACAAGCAGGGGGCTCTCTGGAAACACCATATATTTT. Amino acids: CASTSRGLSGNTIYF.

The chain uses TRBV29-1 and TRBJ1-3, with 8 bases that match TRBD1. From germline, CDR1 is SQVTM and CDR2 ANQGSEA. Trimming removed 3 bases from V and 7 bases from J; junction bases left unmatched: 11. There are 15 residues in the CDR3. CDR3 protein: CSVETGQGLWNTIYF. The CDR3 DNA follows: TGCAGCGTTGAGACCGGACAGGGTCTGTGGAACACCATATATTTT.

The chain recombines TRBV2 with TRBJ2-5; D gene unclear. Germline lookup yields CDR1 SNHLY and CDR2 FYNNEI. Trimming stripped 3 bases from V and 5 bases from J, with 10 bases between. The CDR3 consists of 13 residues. CDR3 amino acids: CASSEARSETQYF. CDR3 DNA sequence: TGTGCCAGCAGTGAGGCTAGATCGGAGACCCAGTACTTC.

This sequence joins TRBV7-6 and TRBJ2-5; 8 bases are shared with TRBD1. Germline V gene data show CDR1 as SGHVS and CDR2 as FNYEAQ. V lost 5 bases to trimming and J lost 1 base; unmatched junction nucleotides: 15. The CDR3 is 18 amino acids. CDR3 amino acids: CASSTDRGRSPSQETQYF. CDR3 in DNA: TGTGCCAGCAGCACAGACAGGGGTCGTTCTCCCTCCCAAGAGACCCAGTACTTC. Combining the CDR3 with reference TRBV7-6 and TRBJ2-5 gives the whole variable domain GAGVSQSPRYKVTKRGQDVALRCDPISGHVSLYWYRQALGQGPEFLTYFNYEAQQDKSGLPNDRFSAERPEGSISTLTIQRTEQRDSAMYRCASSTDRGRSPSQETQYFGPGTRLLVL.

The chain is built from TRBV2 and TRBJ2-2; tentative D call: TRBD2 (7 bases). This CDR3 contains 16 residues. V lost 7 bases and J lost 4, with 19 bases in between. The V gene's germline CDR1 is SNHLY and CDR2 FYNNEI. CDR3 sequence: CASKQFGGPGTGELFF. CDR3 nucleotides: TGTGCCAGCAAGCAATTCGGGGGGCCCGGCACCGGGGAGCTGTTTTTT.

The rearrangement uses TRBV11-2 and TRBJ1-2; D remains ambiguous. This CDR3 has 15 amino acids. Trimming stripped 1 base from V and 3 bases from J, with 12 bases between. CDR1 is SGHAT and CDR2 is FQNNGV in the germline V gene. CDR3 loop: CASSLVGGNDYGYTF. The CDR3 DNA is TGTGCCAGCAGCTTAGTGGGAGGGAACGACTATGGCTACACCTTC.

The V call is TRBV30, the J call TRBJ1-2, with 9 bases lining up with TRBD1. The J segment lost 13 bases and the V segment lost 5 bases, leaving 11 bases of the junction unmatched. CDR3 length: 12 residues. Germline assignment: CDR1 GTSNPN and CDR2 SVGIG (reference sequence). This CDR3 reads CAWGRQGVAFTF. As DNA, the CDR3 is TGTGCCTGGGGGAGACAGGGGGTCGCCTTCACCTTC.

This clone is large (0.1 to 1%) within its sample. The chain combines TRBV28 with TRBJ1-1; D is undetermined. The ends were cut back, 2 bases at V and 6 bases at J, with 4 bases in the middle. Germline CDR1 is MDHEN and CDR2 is SYDVKM. CDR3 length equals 11 residues. The CDR3 sequence: CASSLSAEAFF. The CDR3, as DNA: TGTGCCAGCAGTTTAAGCGCTGAAGCTTTCTTT. Using reference TRBV28 and TRBJ1-1 for the parts outside the CDR3, the full variable domain is DVKVTQSSRYLVKRTGEKVFLECVQDMDHENMFWYRQDPGLGLRLIYFSYDVKMKEKGDIPEGYSVSREKKERFSLILESASTNQTSMYLCASSLSAEAFFGQGTRLTVV.

Turning to this clone: Since a much larger clone is just one base distant, this may be a read error. The chain employs TRBV2 and TRBJ1-5; possibly TRBD1 for D (6 bases). The V gene's germline CDR1 is SNHLY and CDR2 FYNNEI. The germline V and J ends were trimmed by 11 bases and 0 bases, with 20 bases remaining between them. This CDR3 has 16 amino acids. The CDR3 coding sequence is TGTGCCGCCTCGGATTGGGGGCGGTATAGCAATCAGCCCCAGCATTTT. As protein: CAASDWGRYSNQPQHF.

The J gene is TRBJ2-3, the V gene TRBV6-5, with TRBD2 matching 8 bases. The CDR3 sequence is 15 residues long. The junction had 12 bases not matched to a gene; V was cut back by 9 bases and J by 4 bases. Germline values: CDR1 MNHEY, CDR2 SVGAGI. The CDR3 here is CASRSGLARADTQYF. The CDR3 DNA is TGTGCCAGTCGGTCCGGACTAGCTCGGGCAGATACGCAGTATTTT.

The chain uses TRBV27 and TRBJ2-7; the match to TRBD2 covers 11 bases. Looked up from germline, CDR1 is MNHEY and CDR2 is SMNVEV (reference sequence). CDR3 length: 17 residues. V gave up 2 bases and J gave up 4 bases; unmatched junction bases: 10. Written as DNA, the CDR3 is TGTGCCAGCAGTTTAGGTGTAGCGGGGGGGGCTGGATACGAGCAGTACTTC. Translation gives CASSLGVAGGAGYEQYF.

The chain has TRBV7-8 and TRBJ1-4; no reliable D call. The germline V and J ends were trimmed by 3 bases and 4 bases, with 12 bases remaining between them. CDR1 SGHVS and CDR2 FQNEAQ come from the germline V gene. The CDR3 has 15 amino acids. CDR3 sequence: CASSFYLMSNEKLFF. The CDR3 region has the DNA TGTGCCAGCAGCTTCTATCTCATGAGTAATGAAAAACTGTTTTTT.

V gene TRBV7-9 combines with J gene TRBJ1-1, with TRBD1 matching 7 bases. From germline, CDR1 is SEHNR and CDR2 FQNEAQ (reference sequence). Germline trimming cut 5 bases from V and 4 bases from J; bases unmatched to any gene: 7. The CDR3 extends over 14 amino acids. CDR3 sequence reads: CASSPQGERTEAFF. CDR3 in DNA: TGTGCCAGCAGCCCCCAGGGGGAACGCACTGAAGCTTTCTTT.

This clone has more than one count but fewer than ten. This chain connects TRBV15 to TRBJ2-1, with D possibly TRBD2 on 7 matching bases. Germline lookup yields CDR1 LNHNV and CDR2 YYDKDF (reference sequence). CDR3 length: 13 amino acids. Trimming removed 5 bases at V and 9 bases at J, with 14 bases between. The CDR3 nucleotides read TGTGCCACCAGCTGGGAGGGGGGTGGTGAGCAGTTCTTC. Its protein product is CATSWEGGGEQFF. Filled out from reference TRBV15 and TRBJ2-1, the complete variable domain reads DAMVIQNPRYQVTQFGKPVTLSCSQTLNHNVMYWYQQKSSQAPKLLFHYYDKDFNNEADTPDNFQSRRPNTSFCFLDIRSPGLGDTAMYLCATSWEGGGEQFFGPGTRLTVL.

The rearrangement joins TRBV27 to TRBJ1-1; D is unresolved. CDR3 length: 15 residues. Germline V lookup: CDR1 MNHEY, CDR2 SMNVEV (reference sequence). V was cut by 2 bases and J by 1 base, with 11 bases left in between. CDR3 nucleotide sequence: TGTGCCAGCAGTTTACATTTGGCGGGGAACACTGAAGCTTTCTTT. Translating gives CASSLHLAGNTEAFF.

The chain uses TRBV4-1 and TRBJ2-2; 8 nucleotides match TRBD1. Germline V gene data show CDR1 as MGHRA and CDR2 as YSYEKL. This CDR3 comprises 16 residues. V shed 6 bases, J shed 5 bases, and the junction held 11 bases outside the gene matches. The DNA of the CDR3 is TGCGCCAGCAGTAACACTCAGGGGGCAGAGACCGGGGAGCTGTTTTTT. It yields the protein CASSNTQGAETGELFF.

This sequence joins TRBV4-2 and TRBJ2-2; D ambiguous. Trimming shortened V by 0 bases and J by 3 bases, and 14 bases separated the two germline ends. Germline CDR1 is LGHNA and CDR2 is YNFKEQ. This CDR3 has 17 residues. Here the CDR3 DNA reads TGTGCCAGCAGCCAAGATCCCTCACTACGGCACACCGGGGAGCTGTTTTTT. Protein: CASSQDPSLRHTGELFF.

The chain links TRBV5-8 to TRBJ2-1; D might be TRBD1 (5 bases). Per the germline V gene, CDR1 is SGHTS and CDR2 is YDEGEE. The CDR3 spans 15 residues. The germline V and J ends were trimmed by 4 bases and 4 bases, with 15 bases remaining between them. The CDR3 DNA follows: TGTGCCAGCAGCCTGGGGCTAGGCGGATACAATGAGCAGTTCTTC. Protein product: CASSLGLGGYNEQFF.

The CDR3 spells CASNEGGRGGYTF. The DNA of the CDR3 is TGTGCCAGTAATGAGGGAGGAAGGGGAGGCTACACCTTC. The chain uses TRBV19 and TRBJ1-2; D possibly corresponds to TRBD1 (5 bases). Trimming stripped 7 bases from V and 8 bases from J, with 17 bases between. The CDR3 has 13 amino acids. Germline loops: CDR1 LNHDA, CDR2 SQIVND (reference sequence).

This chain connects TRBV5-4 to TRBJ2-7; D is possibly TRBD1 (5 bases). The V end lost 5 bases, the J end lost 0 bases, and 12 bases lay between the germline ends. The germline V gene has CDR1 SGHNT and CDR2 YYREEE (reference sequence). The CDR3 loop spans 14 amino acids. The CDR3 is CASRPDSSSYEQYF. The CDR3 DNA reads as TGTGCCAGCAGACCAGACAGTAGCTCCTACGAGCAGTACTTC.

The chain combines TRBV4-3 with TRBJ1-6, with D perhaps matching TRBD1 (6 bases). The ends were cut back, 0 bases at V and 7 bases at J, with 16 bases in the middle. The germline V gene encodes CDR1 LGHNA and CDR2 YSLEER. The CDR3 extends over 17 amino acids. The CDR3 protein is CASSQDSGVVPNSPLHF. CDR3 in DNA: TGCGCCAGCAGCCAAGATTCAGGGGTCGTCCCAAATTCACCCCTCCACTTT.

This clone is medium-sized (0.01 to 0.1%) in the sample. The rearrangement joins TRBV5-1 to TRBJ1-6; perhaps TRBD1 as D (5 bases). Germline V gene data show CDR1 as SGHRS and CDR2 as YFSETQ. V was shortened by 4 bases and J by 4 bases, with 15 bases between the two germline ends. The CDR3 is 16 amino acids. This CDR3 is CASSGENGGYNSPLHF. The CDR3 nucleotides are TGCGCCAGCAGCGGAGAAAATGGGGGGTATAATTCACCCCTCCACTTT.

In this sample, this clone turned up once. The chain joins TRBV9 to TRBJ2-3; D is perhaps TRBD2 (5 bases). Trimming cost V 3 bases and J 6 bases, with 20 bases left between them. The CDR3 runs 16 residues. Germline CDR1 reads SGDLS; CDR2 reads YYNGEE. The DNA for the CDR3 is TGTGCCAGCAGCGCTGAAGGGAGTGCCTGGGCGGATACGCAGTATTTT. Translated: CASSAEGSAWADTQYF.

The CDR3: CASSFNTPYTDTQYF. CDR3 bases: TGCGCCAGCAGCTTCAACACGCCGTACACAGATACGCAGTATTTT. The gene calls are TRBV5-1 and TRBJ2-3; no reliable D call. The germline V and J ends were trimmed by 2 bases and 2 bases, with 12 bases remaining between them. Per the germline V gene, CDR1 is SGHRS and CDR2 is YFSETQ. CDR3 size: 15 residues.

This clone came up once. At one of its ends the junction is not consistent with the germline gene, which may arise from a read error. This chain connects TRBV18 to TRBJ2-1; 11 nucleotides line up with TRBD2. The CDR3 is made up of 17 amino acids. Germline CDR1 is KGHSH and CDR2 is LQKENI. DNA for the CDR3: TGTGCCAGCTCACCTTACTTCCTAGCGGGGGGATACAGTGAGCAGTTCTTC. As protein: CASSPYFLAGGYSEQFF.